The T cell receptor beta chain described here comes from a study of blood T cells in healthy people across ages. Study conclusions and caveats: The study could not conclusively compare naive and antigen-experienced cells, given its unsorted PBMCs.

Primers used in a second PCR of roughly 6 to 11 cycles were a sample-barcoded 5' primer and a J-beta primer mix. Using its own MiXCR run on the 5' RACE reads, TCRdb lists one record per CDR3 protein. The sample holds 700,000 or so distinct CDR3 sequences, approximately 40% seen once. Points on this clonotype: Its matching antigen is unknown.

This CDR3 region has 15 residues. Trimming took off 1 base at V and 6 bases at J, with 15 bases between the two ends. The germline V gene has CDR1 DFQATT and CDR2 SNEGSKA (reference sequence). The sequencing input was blood. The TCR was taken from an older man in good health. V usage is TRBV20-1 and J usage is TRBJ2-2, with D possibly being TRBD1 or TRBD2 (7 bases each). CDR3 residues: CSARVGGGASGELFF. CDR3 DNA sequence: TGCAGTGCTAGAGTGGGAGGGGGCGCCTCCGGGGAGCTGTTTTTT.